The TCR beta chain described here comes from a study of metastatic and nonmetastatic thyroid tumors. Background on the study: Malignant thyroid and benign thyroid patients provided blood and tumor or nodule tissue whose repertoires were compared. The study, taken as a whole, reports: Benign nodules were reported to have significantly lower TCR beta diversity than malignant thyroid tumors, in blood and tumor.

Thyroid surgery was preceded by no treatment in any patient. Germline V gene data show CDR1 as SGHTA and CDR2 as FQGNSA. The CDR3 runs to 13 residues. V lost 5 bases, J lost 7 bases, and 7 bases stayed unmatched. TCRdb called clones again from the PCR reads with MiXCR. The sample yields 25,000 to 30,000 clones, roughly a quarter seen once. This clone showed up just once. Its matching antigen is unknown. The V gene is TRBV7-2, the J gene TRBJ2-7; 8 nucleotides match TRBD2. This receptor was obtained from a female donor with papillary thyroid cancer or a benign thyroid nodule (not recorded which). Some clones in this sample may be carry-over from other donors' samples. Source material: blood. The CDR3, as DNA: TGTGCCAGCAGCGTACAGCGGGAGAGTGAGCAGTACTTC. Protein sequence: CASSVQRESEQYF.